A selection of T cell receptor beta chains follows, all from one sample in a study of human T cells and chemical hapten exposure. TCRdb called the RACE reads again in MiXCR, with one record for every CDR3 protein. The table records approximately 84,000 distinct CDR3 sequences, 7% to 9% of them present only once. Sequenced: whole blood. These receptors came from a male donor in good health. Some clones in this sample may be carry-over from other donors' samples. Each CDR3 is given with its conserved first and last residue. D genes are given only for firm matches. Not every row has a clone size; where given, it reads once, few, many or a size class.

V gene	clone size	D gene	J gene	CDR3 DNA	CDR3 protein
TRBV20-1	few	TRBD1	TRBJ1-6	TGCAGTGCTAAAGGGACAGGGGGCTCCTATAATTCACCCCTCCACTTT	CSAKGTGGSYNSPLHF
TRBV7-2	-	-	TRBJ1-2	TGTGCCAGCAGCTTATATTATGGCTACACCTTC	CASSLYYGYTF
TRBV20-1	few	-	TRBJ2-7	TGCAGTGCTAGCGGGCCTAGCTCCTACGAGCAGTACTTC	CSASGPSSYEQYF
TRBV30	-	-	TRBJ2-1	TGTGCCTGGAGTATGCTAGATATCGATGAGCAGTTCTTC	CAWSMLDIDEQFF
TRBV19	few	-	TRBJ2-4	TGTGCCAGTAGTATACAGGGTGACTCGGCCAAAAACATTCAGTACTTC	CASSIQGDSAKNIQYF
TRBV12-3/TRBV12-4	few	-	TRBJ1-1	TGTGCCAGCAGTTCAGGGGATCAAATGAACACTGAAGCTTTCTTT	CASSSGDQMNTEAFF
TRBV12-5	-	-	TRBJ2-3	TGTGCTAGTGGTTTGGTACGGGGGAGACCCACAGATACGCAGTATTTT	CASGLVRGRPTDTQYF
TRBV4-1	few	TRBD1	TRBJ2-1	TGCGCCAGCAGCCAGGGACAGGGCTACAATGAGCAGTTCTTC	CASSQGQGYNEQFF
TRBV19	-	-	TRBJ1-6	TGTGCCAGCGCGACCAGGGAGCTCAGCTCCTATAATTCACCCCTCCACTTT	CASATRELSSYNSPLHF
TRBV12-3/TRBV12-4	-	TRBD1	TRBJ2-5	TGTGCCAGCAGCTCCGGACAGGGGGCACTCCAAGAGACCCAGTACTTC	CASSSGQGALQETQYF
TRBV6-5	-	TRBD1	TRBJ1-2	TGTGCCAGCAGGGACAGGGGAGCCGGTAACTATGGCTACACCTTC	CASRDRGAGNYGYTF
TRBV28	few	TRBD1	TRBJ1-4	TGTGCCAGCAGTCGGGACAGGGGTGATGAAAAACTGTTTTTT	CASSRDRGDEKLFF
TRBV12-5	-	-	TRBJ1-1	TGTGCTAGTGGCCTCCTGGGCATACCGAACACTGAAGCTTTCTTT	CASGLLGIPNTEAFF
TRBV7-2	many	-	TRBJ2-6	TGTGCCAGCAGCTTACGGCAGCACTCTGGGGCCAACGTCCTGACTTTC	CASSLRQHSGANVLTF
TRBV27	-	TRBD1	TRBJ2-7	TGTGCCAGCGGCCCCCGGGACAGCTACGAGCAGTACTTC	CASGPRDSYEQYF
TRBV7-2	-	-	TRBJ2-4	TGTGCCAGCAGCTCCGGTCCCATACGGGCCTTAGCCAAAAACATTCAGTACTTC	CASSSGPIRALAKNIQYF
TRBV2	-	-	TRBJ2-1	TGTGCCAGCAGTCGTGGACTTTACAATGAGCAGTTCTTC	CASSRGLYNEQFF
TRBV2	few	-	TRBJ1-1	TGTGCCAGCAGTGAAAATGGGTTGAACACTGAAGCTTTCTTT	CASSENGLNTEAFF
TRBV12-3/TRBV12-4	-	-	TRBJ1-2	TGTGCCAGCAGTTTATTATATGGCTACACCTTC	CASSLLYGYTF
TRBV20-1	few	-	TRBJ1-1	TGCAGTGCTAACCAAGTTCCAGTCTTT	CSANQVPVF
TRBV6-1	few	-	TRBJ1-5	TGTGCCAGCAGTGAAGCTTCGCCCCAAGGTCAGCCCCAGCATTTT	CASSEASPQGQPQHF
TRBV29-1	many	-	TRBJ2-1	TGCAGCGTTGAAGAGGGTGAAAAATCCTACAATGAGCAGTTCTTC	CSVEEGEKSYNEQFF
TRBV5-4	few	-	TRBJ1-1	TGTGCCAGCAGCTGGGGAGCGAACACTGAAGCTTTCTTT	CASSWGANTEAFF
TRBV7-9	-	-	TRBJ1-6	TGTGCCAGCAGCTTGGAACAGAGGGGGTCCTATAATTCACCCCTCCACTTT	CASSLEQRGSYNSPLHF
TRBV5-6	-	TRBD2	TRBJ2-2	TGTGCCAGCAGCTTAGCGGGGGGCCCGAACACCGGGGAGCTGTTTTTT	CASSLAGGPNTGELFF
TRBV12-5	few	-	TRBJ1-1	TGTGCTAGTGGTGCGGAGGCTGAAGCTTTCTTT	CASGAEAEAFF
TRBV7-2	-	-	TRBJ1-2	TGTGCCAGCAGAACCGGGACACCCTATGGCTACACCTTC	CASRTGTPYGYTF
TRBV6-5	-	-	TRBJ2-5	TGTGCCAGCAGTTACTCTTATCGCGGACGCCTAGAGACCCAGTACTTC	CASSYSYRGRLETQYF
TRBV25-1	few	-	TRBJ2-7	TGTGCCAGCAGTGAATTGGGCAGAACCTACGAGCAGTACTTC	CASSELGRTYEQYF
TRBV6-5	-	TRBD1	TRBJ2-7	TGTGCCAGCAGTGACAGGGGGTTCCGCTACGAGCAGTACTTC	CASSDRGFRYEQYF
TRBV20-1	few	-	TRBJ2-3	TGCAGTGCCAGGGACCACTCTAGCACAGATACGCAGTATTTT	CSARDHSSTDTQYF
TRBV10-3	-	TRBD2	TRBJ2-3	TGTGCCATCAGTGGACTAGCGGGAGGGATCACAGATACGCAGTATTTT	CAISGLAGGITDTQYF
TRBV7-2	many	TRBD2	TRBJ2-1	TGTGCCAGCAGACCCCTAGCGGGAGACTACAATGAGCAGTTCTTC	CASRPLAGDYNEQFF